This entry lists 13 T cell receptor beta chains sequenced from one sample in a study of PD-L1 blockade in urothelial cancer. Stated time point: peripheral blood 6 weeks after treatment start. Sequencing used immunoSEQ multiplex PCR; TCRdb keeps in-frame clones, though not all of them. The sample contains some 23,000 clones, 82% of which appear only once. Sequences were derived from PBMCs, sampled around atezolizumab (anti-PD-L1) treatment. All receptors derive from a man aged 65 to 79 with urothelial cancer.

V is TRBV2 and J is TRBJ1-4; a possible D gene is TRBD1 (6 bases). Trimming took 0 bases from V and 8 from J, leaving 13 bases between them. This CDR3 region has 15 residues. Germline-derived CDR1 and CDR2 are SNHLY and FYNNEI. CDR3 in amino acids: CASSEAQGSSEKLFF. CDR3 DNA: TGTGCCAGCAGTGAAGCGCAGGGGTCTAGCGAAAAACTGTTTTTT.

This chain joins TRBV4-3 and TRBJ2-3; TRBD1 agrees at 8 bases. Germline loops: CDR1 LGHNA, CDR2 YSLEER. J gave up 4 bases and V 3 bases, and 3 bases lay outside the gene matches. This CDR3 is built from 14 residues. This CDR3 is CASSQDRASDTQYF. The CDR3 coding sequence is TGCGCCAGCAGCCAGGACAGGGCTTCAGATACGCAGTATTTT.

The V call is TRBV28, the J call TRBJ1-1; tentative D call: TRBD1 (5 bases). CDR3 length: 13 amino acids. The V gene lost 6 bases and the J gene lost 8 bases, with 16 bases spanning the gap. Germline lookup yields CDR1 MDHEN and CDR2 SYDVKM. The CDR3: CASSGRWGSEAFF. In DNA form, the CDR3 reads TGTGCCAGCAGCGGGAGATGGGGGTCCGAAGCTTTCTTT.

This chain joins TRBV20-1 and TRBJ1-1, with D unresolved. This CDR3 is built from 11 residues. The V and J ends lost 6 bases and 6 bases respectively, with 11 bases between them. CDR1 is DFQATT and CDR2 is SNEGSKA in the germline V gene (reference sequence). CDR3 in amino acids: CSANPRSEAFF. The DNA of the CDR3 is TGCAGTGCCAACCCCAGGTCTGAAGCTTTCTTT.

This clone was observed once. This chain joins TRBV5-4 and TRBJ2-5; 8 positions match TRBD1. Germline assignment: CDR1 SGHNT and CDR2 YYREEE (reference sequence). Germline trimming cut 4 bases from V and 5 bases from J; bases unmatched to any gene: 7. The CDR3 covers 14 residues. CDR3 in amino acids: CASSPTGAGETQYF. The CDR3 DNA reads as TGTGCCAGCAGCCCGACAGGGGCAGGGGAGACCCAGTACTTC. Complete variable domain (other parts from reference TRBV5-4 and TRBJ2-5): ETGVTQSPTHLIKTRGQQVTLRCSSQSGHNTVSWYQQALGQGPQFIFQYYREEENGRGNFPPRFSGLQFPNYSSELNVNALELDDSALYLCASSPTGAGETQYFGPGTRLLVL.

A few counts support this clone. This rearrangement joins TRBV4-3 to TRBJ1-1; D unclear. V lost 0 bases to trimming and J lost 6 bases, with 11 bases between them. Germline-derived CDR1 and CDR2 are LGHNA and YSLEER. The CDR3 is made up of 14 amino acids. In DNA form, the CDR3 reads TGCGCCAGCAGCCAAGATCCGGCCAGCGCTGAAGCTTTCTTT. This codes for CASSQDPASAEAFF.

The chain is built from TRBV25-1 and TRBJ2-1, with TRBD1 identical over 7 bases. The CDR3 is made up of 16 amino acids. CDR1 is MGHDK, CDR2 SYGVNS, per germline. J gave up 0 bases and V 6 bases, and 8 bases lay outside the gene matches. CDR3 loop: CASRATGALSYNEQFF. The CDR3 DNA sequence: TGTGCCAGCAGAGCTACAGGGGCCCTCTCCTACAATGAGCAGTTCTTC.

The V gene is TRBV27, the J gene TRBJ2-3; weak D call: TRBD2 (5 bases). The length of the CDR3 is 18 residues. The germline V gene encodes CDR1 MNHEY and CDR2 SMNVEV (reference sequence). V was cut by 4 bases and J by 4 bases, with 24 bases left in between. CDR3 DNA: TGTGCCAGCAGTTCCCGGGCGGAGGAGCCTAGGGATTCAGATACGCAGTATTTT. Translating gives CASSSRAEEPRDSDTQYF.

V and J are TRBV27 and TRBJ1-1; tentative D call: TRBD1 (5 bases). Germline lookup yields CDR1 MNHEY and CDR2 SMNVEV (reference sequence). V lost 5 bases and J lost 3, with 13 bases in between. This CDR3 region has 14 residues. CDR3 loop: CASSTLGGHTEAFF. CDR3 coding DNA: TGTGCCAGCAGTACCCTCGGGGGACACACTGAAGCTTTCTTT.

For the CDR3, the DNA is TGTGCCAGCAGCTTGGGTAGGTCTGGCGGCTATGGCTACACCTTC. This gives the protein CASSLGRSGGYGYTF. This chain links TRBV5-5 with TRBJ1-2; no definite D call. Trimming shortened V by 0 bases and J by 4 bases, and 13 bases separated the two germline ends. The length of the CDR3 is 15 residues. Germline assignment: CDR1 SGHKS and CDR2 YYEKEE (reference sequence).

The chain joins TRBV5-1 to TRBJ2-7, with TRBD1 matching 7 bases. Germline V gives CDR1 SGHRS, CDR2 YFSETQ. The CDR3 covers 15 residues. Trimming took 4 bases from V and 3 from J; bases not matched to a gene: 10. This CDR3 is CASSPNQGVGYEQYF. The CDR3, as DNA: TGCGCCAGCAGCCCGAATCAGGGGGTTGGCTACGAGCAGTACTTC. The variable domain in full, with the rest retrieved from reference TRBV5-1 and TRBJ2-7, is KAGVTQTPRYLIKTRGQQVTLSCSPISGHRSVSWYQQTPGQGLQFLFEYFSETQRNKGNFPGRFSGRQFSNSRSEMNVSTLELGDSALYLCASSPNQGVGYEQYFGPGTRLTVT.

The table lists this clone with a count of one. CDR3 protein: CASSLYSTADNEQFF. CDR3 sequence (DNA): TGTGCCAGCAGCCTCTACAGCACAGCTGACAATGAGCAGTTCTTC. V gene TRBV7-2 combines with J gene TRBJ2-1; no definite D call. This CDR3 region has 15 residues. Deletions cut 5 bases from V and 5 bases from J, with 16 bases between. The germline CDR1 and CDR2 sequences are SGHTA and FQGNSA.

CDR3 in DNA: TGTGCCATCAGTGAGTCGTCCGAGGATACGCAGTATTTT. Its translation is CAISESSEDTQYF. This sequence joins TRBV10-3 and TRBJ2-3, with D unresolved. This CDR3 region has 13 residues. The V end lost 0 bases, the J end lost 6 bases, and 7 bases lay between the germline ends. CDR1 is ENHRY and CDR2 is SYGVKD in the germline V gene.